The next 17 T cell receptor beta chains were all read from a single sample in a study of blood T cell repertoires in COVID-19. The repertoire was sequenced with immunoSEQ multiplex PCR; TCRdb's copy has only in-frame clones and lacks some. This table has under 250,000 clones, about 90% appearing once. Sequencing was done on a sample of PBMCs or T cells enriched from blood (not recorded which). The receptors were gathered from a middle-aged woman who had been exposed to COVID-19.

The rearrangement uses TRBV10-3 and TRBJ2-1; D is possibly TRBD2 (5 bases). Trimming removed 0 bases from V and 5 bases from J, with 11 bases in between. The CDR3 extends over 15 amino acids. CDR1 is ENHRY and CDR2 is SYGVKD in the germline V gene. Here the CDR3 reads CAISESLSGNNEQFF. As DNA, the CDR3 is TGTGCCATCAGTGAGTCGTTATCGGGGAACAATGAGCAGTTCTTC.

This clone was seen a few times. This chain joins TRBV3-1 (or the pseudogene TRBV3-2) and TRBJ2-7, with a weak D call TRBD2 (7 bases). V was trimmed by 6 bases and J by 6 bases, leaving 24 bases between them. Per the germline V gene, CDR1 is LGHDT and CDR2 is YNNKEL (reference sequence). The CDR3 consists of 16 residues. The CDR3 here is CASRRSRGAPASEQYF. DNA for the CDR3: TGTGCCAGCAGGAGGTCCCGGGGGGCCCCGGCGTCCGAGCAGTACTTC.

The gene calls are TRBV6-2 or TRBV6-3 and TRBJ2-2; D unresolved. Trimming pared 5 bases from V and 9 bases from J, leaving 13 bases between. Germline V CDR1 and CDR2: MNHEY, SVGEGT. The CDR3 spans 13 residues. The CDR3, as DNA: TGTGCCAGCAGTGTTTGGCTTCCCCGGGAGCTGTTTTTT. This encodes CASSVWLPRELFF.

This clone was recorded only once. The gene calls are TRBV20-1 and TRBJ2-7; 7 bases are a match to TRBD1. The germline gives CDR1 DFQATT, CDR2 SNEGSKA (reference sequence). This CDR3 is built from 11 residues. Unmatched junction bases numbered 2, after V lost 7 bases and J lost 2 bases. CDR3 in amino acids: CSVGQAYEQYF. The CDR3 DNA reads as TGCAGTGTCGGACAGGCCTACGAGCAGTACTTC.

The chain combines TRBV27 with TRBJ2-7; TRBD1 aligns across 8 bases. In germline, CDR1 is MNHEY, CDR2 SMNVEV (reference sequence). The CDR3 contains 15 residues. V lost 1 base, J lost 2 bases, and 4 bases stayed unmatched. CDR3 in DNA: TGTGCCAGCAGTTTATTCGGACAGGGACCCTACGAGCAGTACTTC. Translating it yields CASSLFGQGPYEQYF.

This clone was detected only once. The rearrangement joins TRBV19 to TRBJ2-2; unclear D gene. The V gene lost 5 bases and the J gene lost 2 bases, with 12 bases spanning the gap. Germline CDR1 and CDR2: LNHDA and SQIVND (reference sequence). There are 15 residues in the CDR3. CDR3 nucleotide sequence: TGTGCCAGTAGTCTCGGCCCGACAAACACCGGGGAGCTGTTTTTT. This encodes CASSLGPTNTGELFF.

The V call is TRBV18, the J call TRBJ1-1, with a tentative D call TRBD1 (5 bases). V dropped 2 bases and J dropped 2 bases, with 9 bases sitting between them. This CDR3 comprises 14 residues. CDR1 KGHSH and CDR2 LQKENI come from the germline V gene. CDR3 sequence reads: CASSPRQINTEAFF. The CDR3 nucleotides read TGTGCCAGCTCACCAAGACAGATTAACACTGAAGCTTTCTTT.

This chain connects TRBV3-1 (or the pseudogene TRBV3-2) to TRBJ2-4; tentatively, D is TRBD2 (5 bases). Germline V gene data show CDR1 as LGHDT and CDR2 as YNNKEL (reference sequence). The CDR3 is 17 residues long. The V end lost 1 base, the J end lost 0 bases, and 13 bases lay between the germline ends. The CDR3 spells CASSQVQSGIAKNIQYF. In DNA form, the CDR3 reads TGTGCCAGCAGCCAAGTACAATCCGGGATAGCCAAAAACATTCAGTACTTC.

J is TRBJ1-1 and V is TRBV28; the D gene is possibly TRBD1 (5 bases). The germline gives CDR1 MDHEN, CDR2 SYDVKM. This CDR3 region has 17 residues. Trimming took off 5 bases at V and 3 bases at J, with 22 bases between the two ends. The CDR3: CASSPLGGSRWDTEAFF. The CDR3 coding sequence is TGTGCCAGCAGTCCCCTCGGGGGAAGTAGATGGGACACTGAAGCTTTCTTT.

The chain joins TRBV6-2 or TRBV6-3 to TRBJ2-1; 7 bases agree with TRBD2. Trimming removed 2 bases from V and 8 bases from J; junction bases left unmatched: 6. The CDR3 has 14 amino acids. The germline V gene has CDR1 MNHEY and CDR2 SVGEGT. The CDR3 loop reads CASSYPGGSDEQFF. CDR3 sequence (DNA): TGTGCCAGCAGTTACCCGGGAGGTAGCGATGAGCAGTTCTTC.

The J gene is TRBJ2-1, the V gene TRBV19, with no clear D. Germline values: CDR1 LNHDA, CDR2 SQIVND (reference sequence). The CDR3 contains 16 residues. V lost 1 base to trimming and J lost 2 bases, with 12 bases between them. CDR3 sequence: CASSIGPSETYNEQFF. CDR3 DNA: TGTGCCAGTAGTATAGGGCCTAGTGAAACCTACAATGAGCAGTTCTTC.

The chain employs TRBV6-5 and TRBJ1-4; TRBD1 is a possible D gene (5 bases). In germline, CDR1 is MNHEY, CDR2 SVGAGI. V lost 2 bases and J 8 bases, leaving 9 bases between the germline ends. The CDR3 is 13 residues long. This chain's CDR3 is CASSYTGREKLFF. The CDR3 coding sequence is TGTGCCAGCAGTTACACAGGAAGGGAAAAACTGTTTTTT.

This clone was seen a single time. The J gene is TRBJ1-2, the V gene TRBV4-1; TRBD1 agrees at 9 bases. Losses at the gene ends were 7 bases for V and 4 bases for J; bases not matched to a gene: 7. The V gene's germline CDR1 is MGHRA and CDR2 YSYEKL. This CDR3 comprises 14 residues. The CDR3 protein is CASKTGQGFYGYTF. The CDR3 DNA reads TGCGCCAGCAAAACCGGACAGGGGTTCTATGGCTACACCTTC.

V is TRBV5-5 and J is TRBJ1-3; no clear D gene. CDR3 length equals 14 residues. Trimming cost V 7 bases and J 6 bases, with 17 bases left between them. Germline V CDR1 and CDR2: SGHKS, YYEKEE (reference sequence). The CDR3 protein is CASGSGGPVNTIYF. CDR3 DNA: TGTGCCAGCGGATCAGGAGGGCCGGTAAACACCATATATTTT.

The rearrangement links TRBV7-8 to TRBJ2-7; D gene unclear. Germline V gives CDR1 SGHVS, CDR2 FQNEAQ. V was cut by 1 base and J by 4 bases, with 8 bases left in between. The CDR3 is 13 amino acids. The CDR3 DNA follows: TGTGCCAGCAGCTTAGGAGGCGGTTACGAGCAGTACGTC. Translating gives CASSLGGGYEQYV.

The chain has TRBV7-9 and TRBJ2-2, with 7 bases that match TRBD2. The CDR3 covers 16 residues. After removal of 2 bases from V and 5 bases from J, the junction contained 8 bases not matched to a gene. Germline V lookup: CDR1 SEHNR, CDR2 FQNEAQ (reference sequence). The CDR3 DNA follows: TGTGCCAGCAGCTTATTTTGGGAGGGATTGACCGGGGAGCTGTTTTTT. Residues: CASSLFWEGLTGELFF.

This clone was found once. The chain has TRBV2 and TRBJ1-1; maybe TRBD1 (6 bases). The V end lost 7 bases, the J end lost 6 bases, and 18 bases lay between the germline ends. The V gene's germline CDR1 is SNHLY and CDR2 FYNNEI. The CDR3 runs 14 residues. The CDR3 coding sequence is TGTGCCAGCACCGAAGGACAGTTCTTCTCTGAAGCTTTCTTT. This encodes CASTEGQFFSEAFF.